Below, 27 T cell receptor beta chains from the same sample are listed, as sequenced in a study of blood T cell repertoires in COVID-19. The method was immunoSEQ multiplex PCR; TCRdb's version includes in-frame clones alone and lacks a portion of them. The table has 300,000 to 400,000 clones, approximately 90% seen once. Material for sequencing was PBMCs or T cells enriched from blood (not recorded which). The receptors here all came from a woman in her thirties with acute COVID-19.

V is TRBV7-2 and J is TRBJ1-6; maybe TRBD1 (5 bases). V was cut by 4 bases and J by 0 bases, with 13 bases left in between. CDR3 length: 17 residues. Per germline, CDR1 SGHTA and CDR2 FQGNSA. CDR3 DNA: TGTGCCAGCAGCTCCGTGGACATAGGCTCCTATAATTCACCCCTCCACTTT. Encoded protein: CASSSVDIGSYNSPLHF.

This clone has just one count. The chain couples TRBV6-1 to TRBJ1-1; D ambiguous. There are 15 residues in the CDR3. CDR1 and CDR2 (germline): MNHNS, SASEGT. Trimming pared 2 bases from V and 4 bases from J, leaving 14 bases between. CDR3 nucleotides: TGTGCCAGCAGTGAACGGGGAGGGTTGGGCACTGAAGCTTTCTTT. Protein product: CASSERGGLGTEAFF.

The chain joins TRBV6-1 to TRBJ1-4; D might be TRBD1 (5 bases). Trimming left V 4 bases short and J 2 bases short, with 17 bases between. Germline V gene lookup returns CDR1 MNHNS and CDR2 SASEGT. The length of the CDR3 is 17 residues. Here the CDR3 reads CASSVGRGPVTNEKLFF. Written as DNA, the CDR3 is TGTGCCAGCAGTGTTGGTAGGGGCCCTGTGACTAATGAAAAACTGTTTTTT.

This chain uses TRBV19 with TRBJ1-4; D is unresolved. V was cut by 8 bases and J by 0 bases, with 7 bases left in between. Germline V CDR1 and CDR2: LNHDA, SQIVND (reference sequence). The CDR3 runs to 13 residues. CDR3 amino acids: CASGRPTNEKLFF. In DNA, the CDR3 is TGTGCCAGTGGCCGTCCAACTAATGAAAAACTGTTTTTT.

This chain connects TRBV2 to TRBJ2-1, with D possibly being TRBD2 (5 bases). The CDR3 sequence is 15 residues long. Germline V gives CDR1 SNHLY, CDR2 FYNNEI. V lost 6 bases and J 3 bases, leaving 15 bases between the germline ends. CDR3 sequence: CASRSEGLNYNEQFF. The CDR3 bases are TGTGCCAGCAGGAGCGAAGGACTCAACTACAATGAGCAGTTCTTC. Complete variable domain (other parts from reference TRBV2 and TRBJ2-1): EPEVTQTPSHQVTQMGQEVILRCVPISNHLYFYWYRQILGQKVEFLVSFYNNEISEKSEIFDDQFSVERPDGSNFTLKIRSTKLEDSAMYFCASRSEGLNYNEQFFGPGTRLTVL.

This clone was seen only a few times. The genes are TRBV9 and TRBJ1-4; 8 bases map to TRBD1. CDR3 length: 15 amino acids. Germline CDR1 SGDLS, CDR2 YYNGEE. V lost 3 bases to trimming and J lost 8 bases; unmatched junction nucleotides: 9. The CDR3 DNA reads as TGTGCCAGCAGCGCTAGGACAGGGCGGGGAGAAAAACTGTTTTTT. This codes for CASSARTGRGEKLFF.

The V gene is TRBV5-8, the J gene TRBJ1-5, with 7 bases that match TRBD1. Germline V gene sequence: CDR1 SGHTS, CDR2 YDEGEE. The V gene end was trimmed by 0 bases and the J gene end by 6 bases; junction bases not matched to a gene: 6. The CDR3 sequence is 15 residues long. The CDR3 DNA is TGTGCCAGCAGCTTGGCGAGGGGGCGCGGTCAGCCCCAGCATTTT. Its protein product is CASSLARGRGQPQHF.

This chain links TRBV6-2 or TRBV6-3 with TRBJ2-1; TRBD2 agrees at 9 bases. V was clipped by 2 bases and J by 3 bases; unmatched bases: 11. The CDR3 contains 18 residues. Germline CDR1 MNHEY, CDR2 SVGEGT. DNA for the CDR3: TGTGCCAGCAGTTACGGTCGCGGGGGGGCCTTGTACTACAATGAGCAGTTCTTC. Encoded protein: CASSYGRGGALYYNEQFF.

The chain carries TRBV7-3 and TRBJ1-1, with 7 bases lining up with TRBD1. CDR1 is SGHTA, CDR2 FQGTGA, per germline. The CDR3 has 13 residues. Unmatched junction bases numbered 1, after V lost 2 bases and J lost 4 bases. The CDR3: CASSLGQVTEAFF. The CDR3 nucleotides read TGTGCCAGCAGCTTAGGACAGGTCACTGAAGCTTTCTTT.

The chain couples TRBV7-2 to TRBJ2-2; 7 bases are a match to TRBD1. The CDR3 extends over 16 amino acids. Germline CDR1 is SGHTA and CDR2 is FQGNSA. After removal of 0 bases from V and 5 bases from J, the junction contained 6 bases not matched to a gene. The CDR3 is CASSLARVQGTGELFF. In DNA form, the CDR3 reads TGTGCCAGCAGCTTAGCGCGGGTACAGGGGACCGGGGAGCTGTTTTTT.

The V and J genes are TRBV7-3 and TRBJ2-7; D might be TRBD2 (6 bases). CDR1 and CDR2 (germline): SGHTA, FQGTGA. This CDR3 has 14 amino acids. Trimming shortened V by 3 bases and J by 5 bases, and 14 bases separated the two germline ends. The CDR3 sequence: CASSFTGSQNEQYF. The CDR3 DNA follows: TGTGCCAGCAGCTTTACCGGGAGCCAGAACGAGCAGTACTTC. Looking up the rest from reference TRBV7-3 and TRBJ2-7 gives the full variable domain: GAGVSQTPSNKVTEKGKYVELRCDPISGHTALYWYRQSLGQGPEFLIYFQGTGAADDSGLPNDRFFAVRPEGSVSTLKIQRTERGDSAVYLCASSFTGSQNEQYFGPGTRLTVT.

The chain is built from TRBV19 and TRBJ2-1, with TRBD2 matching 11 bases. This CDR3 has 15 amino acids. The J segment lost 2 bases and the V segment lost 5 bases, leaving 2 bases of the junction unmatched. Germline CDR1 reads LNHDA; CDR2 reads SQIVND (reference sequence). The CDR3 nucleotides are TGTGCCAGTAGTCATAGCGGGGGGGCCTACAATGAGCAGTTCTTC. Protein: CASSHSGGAYNEQFF.

This rearrangement joins TRBV7-2 to TRBJ1-1; 8 nucleotides align to TRBD1. V shed 6 bases and J 10 bases; nucleotides not matched to a gene: 10. CDR1 is SGHTA, CDR2 FQGNSA, per germline. The CDR3 covers 13 residues. CDR3 protein: CASSADRGEAAFF. Here the CDR3 DNA reads TGTGCCAGCAGTGCTGACAGGGGCGAGGCAGCTTTCTTT.

This rearrangement joins TRBV5-1 to TRBJ1-4; the match to TRBD1 covers 8 bases. This CDR3 spans 15 amino acids. Germline V CDR1 and CDR2: SGHRS, YFSETQ. Losses at the gene ends were 3 bases for V and 6 bases for J; bases not matched to a gene: 7. This CDR3 reads CASSSSDRVDEKLFF. The CDR3 DNA sequence: TGCGCCAGCAGCTCATCGGACAGGGTAGATGAAAAACTGTTTTTT.

This chain connects TRBV5-1 to TRBJ2-5; a weak D match, TRBD2 (5 bases). Germline CDR1 reads SGHRS; CDR2 reads YFSETQ. The CDR3 is 12 residues long. V lost 0 bases and J lost 7, with 7 bases in between. CDR3 nucleotides: TGCGCCAGCAGCTTGGTAGAGGGGACCCAGTACTTC. Translated: CASSLVEGTQYF.

The chain is built from TRBV14 and TRBJ2-1; 8 bases map to TRBD1. The CDR3 length is 15 residues. The junction had 14 bases not matched to a gene; V was cut back by 4 bases and J by 12 bases. From germline, CDR1 is SGHDN and CDR2 FVKESK. The CDR3: CASSRGQGITVAQFF. The CDR3 DNA reads TGTGCCAGCAGCCGAGGACAGGGAATAACGGTTGCGCAGTTCTTC. Complete variable domain (other parts from reference TRBV14 and TRBJ2-1): EAGVTQFPSHSVIEKGQTVTLRCDPISGHDNLYWYRRVMGKEIKFLLHFVKESKQDESGMPNNRFLAERTGGTYSTLKVQPAELEDSGVYFCASSRGQGITVAQFFGPGTRLTVL.

This sequence joins TRBV5-6 and TRBJ2-5, with D possibly being TRBD1 (5 bases). The CDR3 is 16 residues long. CDR1 and CDR2 (germline): SGHDT, YYEEEE. V gave up 6 bases and J gave up 4 bases, with 22 bases separating them. CDR3 in amino acids: CASISSITGGSETQYF. In DNA, the CDR3 is TGTGCCAGCATTTCCTCTATCACAGGCGGATCAGAGACCCAGTACTTC.

J is TRBJ2-7 and V is TRBV25-1; no clear D. CDR3 length: 12 amino acids. Germline CDR1 MGHDK, CDR2 SYGVNS. V shed 0 bases and J shed 5 bases, with 5 bases lying between them. CDR3 residues: CASSEYSHEQYF. The CDR3 DNA sequence: TGTGCCAGCAGTGAATATTCTCACGAGCAGTACTTC.

The chain uses TRBV28 and TRBJ2-7, with no clear D. V lost 6 bases and J 9 bases, leaving 15 bases between the germline ends. This CDR3 region has 12 residues. Germline-derived CDR1 and CDR2 are MDHEN and SYDVKM. DNA of the CDR3: TGTGCCAGCAGCACGAGGCTGGGTGGGCAGTACTTC. It translates to CASSTRLGGQYF. Based on the CDR3 plus reference TRBV28 and TRBJ2-7, the full variable domain is DVKVTQSSRYLVKRTGEKVFLECVQDMDHENMFWYRQDPGLGLRLIYFSYDVKMKEKGDIPEGYSVSREKKERFSLILESASTNQTSMYLCASSTRLGGQYFGPGTRLTVT.

V gene TRBV12-3 or TRBV12-4 combines with J gene TRBJ2-7; D is perhaps TRBD2 (5 bases). This CDR3 spans 13 amino acids. V was pared by 3 bases and J by 5 bases, with 11 bases between. CDR3 sequence reads: CASSFSGMDEQYF. CDR3 nucleotide sequence: TGTGCCAGCAGTTTTTCCGGGATGGACGAGCAGTACTTC.

The V call is TRBV12-5, the J call TRBJ2-1; D is undetermined. Germline V gives CDR1 LGHNT, CDR2 FRNRAP. The CDR3 length is 13 residues. V gave up 2 bases and J gave up 7 bases, with 9 bases separating them. Written as DNA, the CDR3 is TGTGCTAGTGGTTTGTCGTCCGTGAATGAGCAGTTCTTC. Encoded protein: CASGLSSVNEQFF. Full variable domain (rest looked up from reference TRBV12-5 and TRBJ2-1): DARVTQTPRHKVTEMGQEVTMRCQPILGHNTVFWYRQTMMQGLELLAYFRNRAPLDDSGMPKDRFSAEMPDATLATLKIQPSEPRDSAVYFCASGLSSVNEQFFGPGTRLTVL.

The chain links TRBV5-1 to TRBJ2-7, with D possibly matching TRBD1 (5 bases). Per the germline V gene, CDR1 is SGHRS and CDR2 is YFSETQ. The V and J ends lost 2 bases and 3 bases respectively, with 12 bases between them. CDR3 size: 14 residues. As DNA, the CDR3 is TGCGCCAGCAGCTTTTTAGACAGAGGCTACGAGCAGTACTTC. As protein: CASSFLDRGYEQYF.

This clone was picked up one time. The chain combines TRBV5-6 with TRBJ2-7; 13 bases map to TRBD2. Germline CDR1 SGHDT, CDR2 YYEEEE. The length of the CDR3 is 18 residues. Trimming took 3 bases from V and 0 from J; bases not matched to a gene: 9. CDR3 sequence reads: CASSWRLAGGPSSYEQYF. The CDR3 DNA sequence: TGTGCCAGCAGCTGGCGACTAGCGGGGGGACCTAGCTCCTACGAGCAGTACTTC.

The genes are TRBV5-6 and TRBJ1-1; 10 nucleotides align to TRBD1. This CDR3 region has 16 residues. The V and J ends lost 4 bases and 7 bases, in that order; junction bases with no gene match: 13. Per germline, CDR1 SGHDT and CDR2 YYEEEE. The CDR3 DNA sequence: TGTGCCAGCAGCCCACCCATTGGGACAGGGGTGATTGAAGCTTTCTTT. Its translation: CASSPPIGTGVIEAFF.

This clone occurred once. The chain uses TRBV15 and TRBJ1-1; 7 bases are shared with TRBD1. V shed 6 bases, J shed 6 bases, and the junction held 10 bases outside the gene matches. This CDR3 has 14 residues. Germline V gene lookup returns CDR1 LNHNV and CDR2 YYDKDF (reference sequence). The CDR3 sequence: CATRGAGGFSEAFF. DNA of the CDR3: TGTGCCACCAGGGGAGCAGGGGGGTTCTCTGAAGCTTTCTTT.

The chain uses TRBV18 and TRBJ1-2; D is ambiguous. Between the trimmed V and J ends, which lost 2 bases and 6 bases, there was a span of 10 bases. CDR1 and CDR2 (germline): KGHSH, LQKENI. This CDR3 contains 13 residues. CDR3 amino acids: CASSPTRVDGYTF. CDR3 nucleotides: TGTGCCAGCTCACCAACGAGGGTAGATGGCTACACCTTC.

The gene calls are TRBV11-3 and TRBJ2-1; 7 nucleotides match TRBD1. Germline V gives CDR1 SGHNT, CDR2 YENEEA. Trimming took 3 bases from V and 7 from J; bases not matched to a gene: 6. The CDR3 is made up of 14 amino acids. The CDR3 sequence: CASSFSVTGNEQFF. CDR3 coding DNA: TGTGCCAGCAGCTTCTCCGTGACAGGGAATGAGCAGTTCTTC.